Listed below are T cell receptor beta chains from one sample, sequenced in a study of blood T cell repertoires in COVID-19. Sequencing used immunoSEQ multiplex PCR; TCRdb keeps in-frame clones, though not all of them. Of under 15,000 clones listed, 71% were seen once; the top ten hold 5% to 6.5%. Source material: peripheral blood. The source is a man between 60 and 70 years old with COVID-19, enrolled during active disease. CDR3s include the opening cysteine and the closing phenylalanine or tryptophan. D genes are given only for firm matches. Rows give clone size only sometimes, using once, few, many, or a class for an expanded clone.

TRBV2	NA	NA	TRBJ1-4	TGTGCCAGCAGTGCGGGGCAGGGGAATGAAAAACTGTTTTTT	CASSAGQGNEKLFF
TRBV6-5	TRBD1	few	TRBJ1-1	TGTGCCAGCAGTTACCTGGCCGACAGGGTTTTAGAAGCTTTCTTT	CASSYLADRVLEAFF
TRBV4-1	TRBD1	NA	TRBJ2-7	TGCGCCAGCAGCCAGGGGGACAGGCCCTCCTACGAGCAGTACTTC	CASSQGDRPSYEQYF
TRBV4-3	TRBD2	NA	TRBJ2-4	TGCGCCAGCAGCCCGGGACTAGCGGGAGGGTCTTCGGCCAAAAACATTCAGTACTTC	CASSPGLAGGSSAKNIQYF
TRBV11-3	NA	NA	TRBJ2-4	TGTGCCAGCAGCTTAGATCCCGCAGGGGCCGGGGACATTCAGTACTTC	CASSLDPAGAGDIQYF
TRBV7-6	NA	NA	TRBJ1-4	TGTGCCAGCAGCACGGACGGCGGGATAGAAAAACTGTTTTTT	CASSTDGGIEKLFF
TRBV7-2	NA	NA	TRBJ2-2	TGTGCCAGCAGCTTAAGGAGCGGTAACACCGGGGAGCTGTTTTTT	CASSLRSGNTGELFF
TRBV5-6	TRBD2	NA	TRBJ2-2	TGTGCCAGCAGCTTGTTTGCTAGCGGGCTGGACACCGGGGAGCTGTTTTTT	CASSLFASGLDTGELFF
TRBV7-2	NA	NA	TRBJ1-5	TGTGCCAGCAGCTTCTACGGGTTCCCTAGCAATCAGCCCCAGCATTTT	CASSFYGFPSNQPQHF
TRBV30	TRBD1	NA	TRBJ2-3	TGTGCCTATCGACAGGGCCCTAGCACAGATACGCAGTATTTT	CAYRQGPSTDTQYF
TRBV6-6	TRBD2	NA	TRBJ2-3	TGTGCCAGCAGGGGGACTAGCGGGGGCACAGATACGCAGTATTTT	CASRGTSGGTDTQYF
TRBV5-1	NA	NA	TRBJ2-7	TGCGCCAGCAGCTTGGTGGGGGCAGGGCTCGTTTACGAGCAGTACTTC	CASSLVGAGLVYEQYF
TRBV9	TRBD1	NA	TRBJ1-6	TGTGCCAGCAGCCCCCGGGACAGGTCATCACCCCTCCACTTT	CASSPRDRSSPLHF
TRBV7-8	TRBD2	NA	TRBJ2-5	TGTGCCAGCAGCCTCGCCTTTTCTAGCGGCCAAGAGACCCAGTACTTC	CASSLAFSSGQETQYF
TRBV4-3	TRBD2	NA	TRBJ2-3	TGCGCCAGCAGCCGAGGGACTAGCGGGAGGGCCAGGGATACGCAGTATTTT	CASSRGTSGRARDTQYF
TRBV6-5	TRBD1	NA	TRBJ1-4	TGTGCCAGCAGTTATACAGGGGGCCAGGATGAAAAACTGTTTTTT	CASSYTGGQDEKLFF
TRBV7-6	NA	once	TRBJ2-1	TGTGCCATTCGTAGCGGACCCTCCTACAATGAGCAGTTCTTC	CAIRSGPSYNEQFF
TRBV9	TRBD1	NA	TRBJ2-5	TGTGCCAGCAGCGTATTGAGTGGACAGGGGGAAGAGACCCAGTACTTC	CASSVLSGQGEETQYF
TRBV5-4	NA	few	TRBJ2-5	TGTGCCAGCAGGCCGGGACTTAAAGAGACCCAGTACTTC	CASRPGLKETQYF
TRBV3-1/TRBV3-2	TRBD2	NA	TRBJ2-3	TGTGCCAGCAGCCCGGGACTAGCGGGGCGGTCGGATACGCAGTATTTT	CASSPGLAGRSDTQYF
TRBV4-3	NA	NA	TRBJ1-1	TGCGCCAGCAGCCCGTGGACAGAAGGGATGAACACTGAAGCTTTCTTT	CASSPWTEGMNTEAFF
TRBV4-3	TRBD1	once	TRBJ2-4	TGCGCCAGCAGCCAAGAACGGGACAGGTTTCAGTACTTC	CASSQERDRFQYF
TRBV9	NA	NA	TRBJ2-2	TGTGCCAGCAGCGTAGAATGGGCAGGGCGATACACCGGGGAGCTGTTTTTT	CASSVEWAGRYTGELFF
TRBV7-9	TRBD2	NA	TRBJ2-5	TGTGCCAGCAGCTTTGCGGGAGGCAGGGGAGAGACCCAGTACTTC	CASSFAGGRGETQYF
TRBV7-2	NA	NA	TRBJ2-5	TGTGCCAGCAGCTTAGATTTAAGATTAGAGTACTTC	CASSLDLRLEYF
TRBV12-3/TRBV12-4	NA	few	TRBJ2-3	TGTGCCAGCAGTTCTTACAAGAATACGCAGTATTTT	CASSSYKNTQYF
TRBV6-2/TRBV6-3	TRBD2	NA	TRBJ2-3	TGTGCCAGCAGTACCGGACTAGCGGGAATGACAGATACGCAGTATTTT	CASSTGLAGMTDTQYF
TRBV6-4	TRBD2	few	TRBJ2-1	TGTGCCAGCGCCCGGGGGGGCGGGATAAATGAGCAGTTCTTC	CASARGGGINEQFF
TRBV7-9	NA	NA	TRBJ2-7	TGTGCCAGCAGCCAGGGGACCCCCATCGAGCAGTACTTC	CASSQGTPIEQYF
TRBV5-1	TRBD2	once	TRBJ2-3	TGCGCCAGCAGCTCCCAGCGGGGCAGCACAGATACGCAGTATTTT	CASSSQRGSTDTQYF
TRBV5-1	NA	few	TRBJ1-2	TGCGCCAGCAGCCGCGAGGTAGGCTATGGCTACACCTTC	CASSREVGYGYTF
TRBV6-6	NA	NA	TRBJ2-5	TGTGCCAGCAGTTACTCGGGGGCTCAAGAGACCCAGTACTTC	CASSYSGAQETQYF
TRBV4-3	NA	NA	TRBJ2-3	TGCGCCAGCAGCCAAGGGAGGGGGGGTGCAGATACGCAGTATTTT	CASSQGRGGADTQYF
TRBV5-4	TRBD1	NA	TRBJ1-2	TGTGCCAGCAGCCCCCGGGACAGGGGGCGTGGGAGTGGCTACACCTTC	CASSPRDRGRGSGYTF
TRBV3-1/TRBV3-2	NA	NA	TRBJ2-5	TGTGCCAGCAGCCAAGATCCGGGTATGGAGACCCAGTACTTC	CASSQDPGMETQYF
TRBV29-1	NA	NA	TRBJ1-2	TGCAGCGTTGAAGTGGGGGCCAGCATTGGCTACACCTTC	CSVEVGASIGYTF
TRBV30	NA	NA	TRBJ1-2	TGTGCCTCAACGACGGCCGGGGGTTCCGGCTACACCTTC	CASTTAGGSGYTF
TRBV6-2/TRBV6-3	TRBD2	NA	TRBJ2-7	TGTGCCAGCAGCACAACGACTAGCGGGGGGCCAAGTTACGAGCAGTACTTC	CASSTTTSGGPSYEQYF
TRBV4-1	NA	few	TRBJ1-5	TGCGCCAGCAGCCAAGCGTCTCGACAGTTCAATCAGCCCCAGCATTTT	CASSQASRQFNQPQHF
TRBV15	TRBD2	NA	TRBJ2-2	TGTGCCACCAGCATCAAGCGGGAGGGCCTCACCGGGGAGCTGTTTTTT	CATSIKREGLTGELFF
TRBV7-6	NA	NA	TRBJ1-3	TGTGCCAGCAGCTCTGGACAGCACAACTCTGGAAACACCATATATTTT	CASSSGQHNSGNTIYF
TRBV11-2	NA	NA	TRBJ2-1	TGTGCCAGCAGCGTACAGGGCAATGGGGATAATGAGCAGTTCTTC	CASSVQGNGDNEQFF
TRBV10-3	TRBD1	NA	TRBJ2-7	TGTGCCATCAATGATTGGGACAGGGGGGGTATCGTGCAGTACTTC	CAINDWDRGGIVQYF
TRBV28	NA	few	TRBJ2-2	TGTGCCAGCAGACCAGGTGGGGGGACCCACACCGGGGAGCTGTTTTTT	CASRPGGGTHTGELFF
TRBV2	NA	NA	TRBJ1-2	TGTGCCACACCCCCAGGAGCGGGCTATGGCTACACCTTC	CATPPGAGYGYTF
TRBV20-1	NA	NA	TRBJ2-5	TGCAGTGCTAGTGGCGTCGAGCCGTACCAAGAGACCCAGTACTTC	CSASGVEPYQETQYF
TRBV7-2	TRBD1	few	TRBJ1-5	TGTGCCAGCAGCTTAGTGGGACAGGTCGATCAGCCCCAGCATTTT	CASSLVGQVDQPQHF
TRBV15	TRBD1	NA	TRBJ2-3	TGTGCCACCAGCACCACGACAGGGTTTACAGATACGCAGTATTTT	CATSTTTGFTDTQYF
TRBV28	TRBD2	NA	TRBJ2-3	TGTGCCAGCAGTAACGGGGGGGTGGATACGCAGTATTTT	CASSNGGVDTQYF
TRBV6-2/TRBV6-3	TRBD1	NA	TRBJ2-7	TGTGCCAGCAACCCAGGGGGCGCATACAAAGAGCAGTACTTC	CASNPGGAYKEQYF
TRBV27	NA	few	TRBJ2-1	TGTGCCAGCAGACAGGGTTCGGTAGAGCCCTCCTACAATGAGCAGTTCTTC	CASRQGSVEPSYNEQFF